A single sample gave rise to the 24 T cell receptor beta chains below, sequenced in a study of T cell changes during pregnancy in multiple sclerosis. Data came from immunoSEQ multiplex PCR; TCRdb stores just in-frame clones and leaves some out. This sample has under 45,000 clones, with about 95% found just once. Sequencing used peripheral blood, obtained in the second trimester of pregnancy. These receptors all stem from a female donor with multiple sclerosis, enrolled in a pregnancy study.

The rearrangement uses TRBV4-2 and TRBJ2-1; 10 nucleotides line up with TRBD2. The V and J ends lost 0 bases and 6 bases, in that order; junction bases with no gene match: 17. Germline lookup yields CDR1 LGHNA and CDR2 YNFKEQ. CDR3 size: 20 residues. The CDR3 region is CASSQDFGTSGVTGSNEQFF. CDR3 coding DNA: TGTGCCAGCAGCCAAGATTTCGGAACTAGCGGGGTAACGGGTTCCAATGAGCAGTTCTTC.

The chain couples TRBV15 to TRBJ2-3; maybe TRBD2 (6 bases). Germline V gene lookup returns CDR1 LNHNV and CDR2 YYDKDF (reference sequence). This CDR3 is 15 amino acids long. V was shortened by 5 bases and J by 3 bases, with 15 bases between the two germline ends. For the CDR3, the DNA is TGTGCCACCAGCCCCGCGGGGACTCAAACAGATACGCAGTATTTT. Translation gives CATSPAGTQTDTQYF. Full variable domain (outside the CDR3, taken from reference TRBV15 and TRBJ2-3): DAMVIQNPRYQVTQFGKPVTLSCSQTLNHNVMYWYQQKSSQAPKLLFHYYDKDFNNEADTPDNFQSRRPNTSFCFLDIRSPGLGDTAMYLCATSPAGTQTDTQYFGPGTRLTVL.

This chain links TRBV29-1 with TRBJ2-2; the match to TRBD2 covers 8 bases. This CDR3 comprises 18 residues. Unmatched junction bases numbered 19, after V lost 6 bases and J lost 4 bases. Germline V gene data show CDR1 as SQVTM and CDR2 as ANQGSEA. In DNA form, the CDR3 reads TGCAGCGTCCCCTCGTCTGTCACCGGGAGGGCCATCACCGGGGAGCTGTTTTTT. Translation gives CSVPSSVTGRAITGELFF.

This chain connects TRBV6-1 to TRBJ1-6; TRBD1 matches at 10 bases. Germline assignment: CDR1 MNHNS and CDR2 SASEGT. This CDR3 has 13 amino acids. The V segment lost 8 bases and the J segment 6 bases; nucleotides outside the gene matches: 1. This chain's CDR3 is CASRQGANSPLHF. The CDR3 DNA reads as TGTGCCAGCCGACAGGGGGCTAATTCACCCCTCCACTTT.

The gene calls are TRBV18 and TRBJ1-4; a possible D gene is TRBD1 (5 bases). V was trimmed by 6 bases and J by 4 bases, leaving 9 bases between them. The CDR3 loop spans 13 amino acids. The germline V gene encodes CDR1 KGHSH and CDR2 LQKENI. The CDR3 nucleotides read TGTGCCAGCTCCCGACAGCGTAATGAAAAACTGTTTTTT. Protein sequence: CASSRQRNEKLFF.

The chain combines TRBV4-2 with TRBJ2-3, with 11 bases fitting TRBD2. This CDR3 contains 18 residues. The J segment lost 2 bases and the V segment lost 1 base, leaving 8 bases of the junction unmatched. Germline V lookup: CDR1 LGHNA, CDR2 YNFKEQ. The chain's CDR3 is CASSQGPVLAGATDTQYF. As DNA, the CDR3 is TGTGCCAGCAGCCAAGGTCCCGTACTAGCGGGAGCCACAGATACGCAGTATTTT.

This chain joins TRBV7-2 and TRBJ2-7, with 13 bases fitting TRBD2. This CDR3 is built from 15 residues. With 4 bases clipped from V and 3 bases from J, the junction kept 3 bases outside the gene matches. Germline V CDR1 and CDR2: SGHTA, FQGNSA. CDR3 amino acids: CASSSLAGGIYEQYF. As DNA, the CDR3 is TGTGCCAGCAGCTCACTAGCGGGGGGGATCTACGAGCAGTACTTC.

V and J are TRBV27 and TRBJ1-4; 9 nucleotides align to TRBD1. Germline CDR1 reads MNHEY; CDR2 reads SMNVEV (reference sequence). V dropped 5 bases and J dropped 3; count of bases not matched to a gene: 4. CDR3 length: 15 residues. CDR3 protein: CASSPRTGANEKLFF. The CDR3 nucleotides are TGTGCCAGCAGTCCACGGACAGGGGCTAATGAAAAACTGTTTTTT.

The chain recombines TRBV11-2 with TRBJ1-1; 10 nucleotides match TRBD1. Germline V gives CDR1 SGHAT, CDR2 FQNNGV. The CDR3 sequence is 15 residues long. Germline trimming cut 4 bases from V and 1 base from J; bases unmatched to any gene: 3. The CDR3 region has the DNA TGTGCCAGCAGCTCCGGGACAGGGGCGAACACTGAAGCTTTCTTT. Amino acid sequence: CASSSGTGANTEAFF.

This chain's CDR3 is CASSLTADTEAFF. For the CDR3, the DNA is TGCGCCAGCAGCCTCACGGCGGACACTGAAGCTTTCTTT. The rearrangement links TRBV5-1 to TRBJ1-1; D gene unclear. Germline V gives CDR1 SGHRS, CDR2 YFSETQ. Trimming removed 4 bases from V and 3 bases from J, with 10 bases in between. CDR3 length: 13 amino acids.

The rearrangement joins TRBV9 to TRBJ2-7; 8 bases map to TRBD2. The V segment lost 3 bases and the J segment 4 bases; nucleotides outside the gene matches: 15. Germline values: CDR1 SGDLS, CDR2 YYNGEE. The CDR3 is 17 amino acids. CDR3 nucleotide sequence: TGTGCCAGCAGCGCGACTCCGACTAGCGCCAAAAGATACGAGCAGTACTTC. It codes for CASSATPTSAKRYEQYF.

This clone was picked up one time. The chain joins TRBV15 to TRBJ1-2; the match to TRBD1 covers 8 bases. Germline V gene data show CDR1 as LNHNV and CDR2 as YYDKDF (reference sequence). The CDR3 extends over 17 amino acids. The junction had 10 bases not matched to a gene; V was cut back by 2 bases and J by 2 bases. The CDR3 nucleotides are TGTGCCACCAGCAGACATGCAGGGGGCGGATTGAACTATGGCTACACCTTC. This gives the protein CATSRHAGGGLNYGYTF.

The chain couples TRBV19 to TRBJ1-1; 9 bases align to TRBD1. The CDR3 has 14 amino acids. The V segment lost 5 bases and the J segment 0 bases; nucleotides outside the gene matches: 1. Germline V lookup: CDR1 LNHDA, CDR2 SQIVND (reference sequence). Written as DNA, the CDR3 is TGTGCCAGTAGTTGGGACAGGGTGAACACTGAAGCTTTCTTT. Its protein is CASSWDRVNTEAFF.

This clone was picked up one time. The J gene is TRBJ2-1, the V gene TRBV19, with 12 bases fitting TRBD1. This CDR3 region has 14 residues. The V gene end was trimmed by 10 bases and the J gene end by 8 bases; junction bases not matched to a gene: 9. The germline CDR1 and CDR2 sequences are LNHDA and SQIVND (reference sequence). The CDR3 protein is CATSGTGGWDEQFF. CDR3 DNA sequence: TGTGCCACCTCCGGGACAGGGGGCTGGGATGAGCAGTTCTTC.

CDR3 amino acids: CAISGTSGISEQFF. The CDR3 DNA reads TGTGCCATCAGTGGGACTAGCGGGATCAGTGAGCAGTTCTTC. This chain links TRBV10-3 with TRBJ2-1; 12 bases match TRBD2. The CDR3 is 14 residues long. The V and J ends lost 4 bases and 9 bases, in that order; junction bases with no gene match: 4. Germline CDR1 reads ENHRY; CDR2 reads SYGVKD.

This clone was detected only once. The chain combines TRBV27 with TRBJ2-5, with 11 bases that match TRBD2. The CDR3 loop spans 17 amino acids. V trimming: 4 bases; J trimming: 5 bases; junction bases outside the gene matches: 12. The germline V gene encodes CDR1 MNHEY and CDR2 SMNVEV (reference sequence). CDR3 protein: CASSSGALAGGGETQYF. The CDR3 DNA is TGTGCCAGCAGTTCTGGGGCTTTAGCGGGAGGGGGGGAGACCCAGTACTTC.

The V and J genes are TRBV2 and TRBJ2-7, with TRBD1 identical over 8 bases. The CDR3 spans 14 residues. Germline lookup yields CDR1 SNHLY and CDR2 FYNNEI. The ends lost 7 bases at V and 4 bases at J; junction bases unmatched: 9. The CDR3 here is CASMGAGGSYEQYF. In nucleotides, the CDR3 is TGTGCCAGCATGGGGGCAGGGGGCAGTTACGAGCAGTACTTC. Full variable domain (remainder filled in from reference TRBV2 and TRBJ2-7): EPEVTQTPSHQVTQMGQEVILRCVPISNHLYFYWYRQILGQKVEFLVSFYNNEISEKSEIFDDQFSVERPDGSNFTLKIRSTKLEDSAMYFCASMGAGGSYEQYFGPGTRLTVT.

The gene calls are TRBV19 and TRBJ2-1; a weak D match, TRBD1 (6 bases). V was shortened by 0 bases and J by 15 bases, with 21 bases between the two germline ends. The germline V gene has CDR1 LNHDA and CDR2 SQIVND (reference sequence). The CDR3 covers 15 residues. The chain's CDR3 is CASSIDPARRTAAFF. CDR3 nucleotide sequence: TGTGCCAGTAGTATAGACCCGGCGAGGCGGACAGCCGCGTTCTTC. The variable domain in full, with the rest retrieved from reference TRBV19 and TRBJ2-1, is DGGITQSPKYLFRKEGQNVTLSCEQNLNHDAMYWYRQDPGQGLRLIYYSQIVNDFQKGDIAEGYSVSREKKESFPLTVTSAQKNPTAFYLCASSIDPARRTAAFFGPGTRLTVL.

This chain links TRBV5-4 with TRBJ1-5; TRBD1 matches 7 bases. This CDR3 is 15 amino acids long. V dropped 0 bases and J dropped 0; count of bases not matched to a gene: 0. The V gene's germline CDR1 is SGHNT and CDR2 YYREEE (reference sequence). This CDR3 is CASSLDRGSNQPQHF. In nucleotides, the CDR3 is TGTGCCAGCAGCTTGGACAGGGGTAGCAATCAGCCCCAGCATTTT.

This chain uses TRBV2 with TRBJ1-5, with D tentatively TRBD1 (6 bases). Trimming removed 8 bases from V and 6 bases from J, with 14 bases in between. Germline CDR1 reads SNHLY; CDR2 reads FYNNEI. This CDR3 is 13 amino acids long. In DNA, the CDR3 is TGTGCCAGCCAAATCATAGGGGGTCAGCCCCAGCATTTT. This encodes CASQIIGGQPQHF.

The gene calls are TRBV2 and TRBJ1-2; 8 positions agree with TRBD1. The CDR3 totals 14 residues. With V trimmed by 4 bases and J by 7 bases, 8 bases remained unmatched. Germline lookup yields CDR1 SNHLY and CDR2 FYNNEI. In nucleotides, the CDR3 is TGTGCCAGCAGTGTCGAGAGACAGGGGTCTGGCTACACCTTC. Translating it yields CASSVERQGSGYTF.

The chain uses TRBV7-9 and TRBJ2-3; no firm D call. Germline CDR1 is SEHNR and CDR2 is FQNEAQ (reference sequence). Trimming pared 1 base from V and 4 bases from J, leaving 6 bases between. The CDR3 covers 13 residues. The CDR3 spells CASSLVSPDTQYF. CDR3 sequence (DNA): TGTGCCAGCAGCTTAGTATCCCCAGATACGCAGTATTTT.

V is TRBV10-3 and J is TRBJ2-4, with D possibly being TRBD1 (5 bases). The CDR3 has 12 residues. V was clipped by 11 bases and J by 5 bases, with 13 bases between them. Germline CDR1 and CDR2: ENHRY and SYGVKD. The CDR3 region is CAVGHGENIQYF. CDR3 coding DNA: TGTGCCGTAGGACATGGCGAAAACATTCAGTACTTC.

This chain uses TRBV27 with TRBJ2-7; 7 bases agree with TRBD1. CDR1 is MNHEY and CDR2 is SMNVEV in the germline V gene (reference sequence). The CDR3 loop spans 13 amino acids. V lost 2 bases, J lost 3 bases, and 1 base stayed unmatched. CDR3 sequence: CASSLGDSYEQYF. CDR3 DNA: TGTGCCAGCAGTTTAGGGGACAGCTACGAGCAGTACTTC.